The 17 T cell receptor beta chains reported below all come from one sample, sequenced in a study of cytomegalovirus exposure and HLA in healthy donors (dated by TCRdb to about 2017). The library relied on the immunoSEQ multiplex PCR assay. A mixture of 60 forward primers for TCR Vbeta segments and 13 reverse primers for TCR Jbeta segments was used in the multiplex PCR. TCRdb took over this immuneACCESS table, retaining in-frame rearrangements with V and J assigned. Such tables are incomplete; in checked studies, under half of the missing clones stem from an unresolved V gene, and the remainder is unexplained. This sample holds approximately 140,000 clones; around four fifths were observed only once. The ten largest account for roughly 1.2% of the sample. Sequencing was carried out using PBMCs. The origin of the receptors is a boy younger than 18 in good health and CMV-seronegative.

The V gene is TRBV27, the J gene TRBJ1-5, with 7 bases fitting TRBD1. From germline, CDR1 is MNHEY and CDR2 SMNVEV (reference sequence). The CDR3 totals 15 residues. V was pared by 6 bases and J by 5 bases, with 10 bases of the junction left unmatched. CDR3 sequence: CASSWTGRLDQPQHF. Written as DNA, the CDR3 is TGTGCCAGCAGCTGGACAGGAAGGTTGGATCAGCCCCAGCATTTT.

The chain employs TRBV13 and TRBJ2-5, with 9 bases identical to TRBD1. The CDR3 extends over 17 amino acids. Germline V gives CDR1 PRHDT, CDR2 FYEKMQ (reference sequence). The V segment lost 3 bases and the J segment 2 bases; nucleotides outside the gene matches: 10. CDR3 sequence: CASSLGPGTGRQETQYF. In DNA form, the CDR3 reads TGTGCCAGCAGCTTGGGCCCCGGGACAGGGAGACAAGAGACCCAGTACTTC.

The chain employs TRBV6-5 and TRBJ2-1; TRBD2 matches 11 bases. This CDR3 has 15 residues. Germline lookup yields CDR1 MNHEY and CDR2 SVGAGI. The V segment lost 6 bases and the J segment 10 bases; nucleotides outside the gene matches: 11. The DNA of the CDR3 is TGTGCCAGCAGAAGGAATAGCGGGAGGGCCGTGGAGCAGTTCTTC. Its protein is CASRRNSGRAVEQFF.

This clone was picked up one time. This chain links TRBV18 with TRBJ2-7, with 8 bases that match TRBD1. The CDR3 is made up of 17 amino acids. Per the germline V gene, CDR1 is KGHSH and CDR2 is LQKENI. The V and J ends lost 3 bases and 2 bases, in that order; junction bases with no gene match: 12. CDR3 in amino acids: CASSPGLTGTGPYEQYF. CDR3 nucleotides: TGTGCCAGCTCACCGGGGCTCACCGGGACAGGTCCCTACGAGCAGTACTTC.

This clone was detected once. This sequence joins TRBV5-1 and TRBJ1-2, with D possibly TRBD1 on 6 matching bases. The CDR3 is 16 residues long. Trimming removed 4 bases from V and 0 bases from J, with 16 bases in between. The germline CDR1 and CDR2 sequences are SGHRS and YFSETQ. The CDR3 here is CASSRQSRGANYGYTF. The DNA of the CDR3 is TGCGCCAGCAGCAGACAGTCCAGGGGCGCTAACTATGGCTACACCTTC.

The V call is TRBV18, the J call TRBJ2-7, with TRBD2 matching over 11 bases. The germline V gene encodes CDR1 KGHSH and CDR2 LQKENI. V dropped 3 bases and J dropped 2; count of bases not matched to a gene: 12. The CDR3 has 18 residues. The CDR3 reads CASSPTGTSGLPAYEQYF. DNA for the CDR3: TGTGCCAGCTCACCGACCGGGACTAGCGGACTCCCTGCCTACGAGCAGTACTTC.

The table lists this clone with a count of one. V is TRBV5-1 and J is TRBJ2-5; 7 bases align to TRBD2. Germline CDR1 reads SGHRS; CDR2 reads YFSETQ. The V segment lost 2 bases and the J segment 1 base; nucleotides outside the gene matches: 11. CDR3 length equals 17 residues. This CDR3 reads CASSFAGVAGSQETQYF. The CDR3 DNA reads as TGCGCCAGCAGCTTCGCGGGGGTAGCGGGTAGCCAAGAGACCCAGTACTTC. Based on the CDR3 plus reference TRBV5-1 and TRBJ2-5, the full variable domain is KAGVTQTPRYLIKTRGQQVTLSCSPISGHRSVSWYQQTPGQGLQFLFEYFSETQRNKGNFPGRFSGRQFSNSRSEMNVSTLELGDSALYLCASSFAGVAGSQETQYFGPGTRLLVL.

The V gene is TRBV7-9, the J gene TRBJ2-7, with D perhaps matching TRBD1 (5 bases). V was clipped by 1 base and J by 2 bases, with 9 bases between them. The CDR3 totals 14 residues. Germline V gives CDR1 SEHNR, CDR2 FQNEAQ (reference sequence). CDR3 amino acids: CASSLGTLTYEQYF. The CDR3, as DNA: TGTGCCAGCAGCTTAGGGACACTGACCTACGAGCAGTACTTC.

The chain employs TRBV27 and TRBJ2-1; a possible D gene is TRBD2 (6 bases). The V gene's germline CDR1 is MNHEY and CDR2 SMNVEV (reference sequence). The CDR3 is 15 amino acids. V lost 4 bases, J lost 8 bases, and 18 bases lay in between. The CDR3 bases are TGTGCCAGCAGTTCCAACCCCACTAGCTATGATGAGCAGTTCTTC. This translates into CASSSNPTSYDEQFF.

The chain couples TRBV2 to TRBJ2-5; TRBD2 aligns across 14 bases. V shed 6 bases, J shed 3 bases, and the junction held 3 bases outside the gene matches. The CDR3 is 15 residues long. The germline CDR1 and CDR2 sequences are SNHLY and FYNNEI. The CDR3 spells CASRKGLAGEETQYF. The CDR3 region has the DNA TGTGCCAGCAGAAAGGGACTAGCGGGAGAAGAGACCCAGTACTTC.

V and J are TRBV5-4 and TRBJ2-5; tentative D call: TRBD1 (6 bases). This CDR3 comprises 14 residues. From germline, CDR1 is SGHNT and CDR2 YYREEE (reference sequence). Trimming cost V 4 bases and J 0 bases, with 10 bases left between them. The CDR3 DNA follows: TGTGCCAGCAGCCACAGGGTGGACCAAGAGACCCAGTACTTC. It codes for CASSHRVDQETQYF.

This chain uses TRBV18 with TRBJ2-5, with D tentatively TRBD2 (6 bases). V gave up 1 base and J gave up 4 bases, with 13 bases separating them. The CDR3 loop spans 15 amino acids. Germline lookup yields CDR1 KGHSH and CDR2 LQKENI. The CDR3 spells CASSPRGGRGETQYF. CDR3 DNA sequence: TGTGCCAGCTCACCACGGGGAGGCCGGGGAGAGACCCAGTACTTC.

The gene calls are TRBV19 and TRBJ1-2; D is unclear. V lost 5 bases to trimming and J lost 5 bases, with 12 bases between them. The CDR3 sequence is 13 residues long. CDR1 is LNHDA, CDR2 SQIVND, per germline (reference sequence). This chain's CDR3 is CASSPLGPYGYTF. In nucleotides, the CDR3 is TGTGCCAGTAGTCCCCTTGGGCCGTATGGCTACACCTTC.

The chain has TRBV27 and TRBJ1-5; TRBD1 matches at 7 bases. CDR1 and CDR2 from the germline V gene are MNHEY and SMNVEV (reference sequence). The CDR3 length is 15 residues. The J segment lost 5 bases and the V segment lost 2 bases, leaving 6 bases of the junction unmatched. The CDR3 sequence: CASSLRGDSYQPQHF. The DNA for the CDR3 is TGTGCCAGCAGTTTAAGGGGGGACAGTTATCAGCCCCAGCATTTT.

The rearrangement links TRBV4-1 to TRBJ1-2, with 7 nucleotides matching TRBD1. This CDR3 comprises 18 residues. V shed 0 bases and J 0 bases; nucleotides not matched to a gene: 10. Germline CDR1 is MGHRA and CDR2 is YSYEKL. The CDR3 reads CASSQEGTAALSNYGYTF. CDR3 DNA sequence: TGCGCCAGCAGCCAAGAGGGGACAGCTGCTCTTTCTAACTATGGCTACACCTTC.

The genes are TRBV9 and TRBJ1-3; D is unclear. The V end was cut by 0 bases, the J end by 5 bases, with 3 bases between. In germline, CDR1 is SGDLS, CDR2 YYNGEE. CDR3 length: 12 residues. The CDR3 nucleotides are TGTGCCAGCAGCGTAGACAGAAACACCATATATTTT. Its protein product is CASSVDRNTIYF.

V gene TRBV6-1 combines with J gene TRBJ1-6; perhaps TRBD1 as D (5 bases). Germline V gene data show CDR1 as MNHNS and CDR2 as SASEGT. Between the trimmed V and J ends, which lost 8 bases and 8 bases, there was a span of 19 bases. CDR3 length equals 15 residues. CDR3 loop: CASREAQGRHSPLHF. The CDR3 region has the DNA TGTGCCAGCCGGGAGGCCCAGGGCCGACATTCACCCCTCCACTTT.